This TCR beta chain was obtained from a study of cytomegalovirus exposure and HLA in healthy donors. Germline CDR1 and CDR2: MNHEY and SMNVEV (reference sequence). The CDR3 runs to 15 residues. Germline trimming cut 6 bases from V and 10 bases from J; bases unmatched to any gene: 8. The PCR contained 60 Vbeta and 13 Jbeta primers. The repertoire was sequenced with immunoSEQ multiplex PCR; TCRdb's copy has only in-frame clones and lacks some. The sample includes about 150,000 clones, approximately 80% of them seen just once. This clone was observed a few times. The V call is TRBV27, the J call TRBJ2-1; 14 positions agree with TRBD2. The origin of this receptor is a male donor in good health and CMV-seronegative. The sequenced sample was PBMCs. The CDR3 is CASSTGTSGRREQFF. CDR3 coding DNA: TGTGCCAGCAGCACCGGGACTAGCGGGAGAAGGGAGCAGTTCTTC.